What follows describes a single TCR beta chain. The entry originates in a study of blood T cell repertoires in COVID-19. Turning to the study itself: PBMCs, B-cell-depleted T cells, or T cells provided the cDNA or gDNA that made up the material.

Per the authors' pipeline: It was from reference gene primer amplification that nucleated cell counts were estimated. Clones were sequenced by immunoSEQ multiplex PCR, and TCRdb holds only the in-frame ones, with some missing. The V and J calls and clone size come from that table; D and trimming were worked out from the DNA. This sample has roughly 240,000 clones; about 90% occur once, and the top ten carry 3%. Per the germline V gene, CDR1 is SNHLY and CDR2 is FYNNEI. V was trimmed by 6 bases and J by 6 bases, leaving 12 bases between them. The CDR3 contains 13 residues. The chain links TRBV2 to TRBJ2-1; D is perhaps TRBD1 (6 bases). The sequence was obtained from a woman aged 30 to 39 who had recovered from COVID-19. Sequenced material: peripheral blood. CDR3 coding DNA: TGTGCCAGCAGACAGGGAGCTGGCAATGAGCAGTTCTTC. Translation gives CASRQGAGNEQFF.